The 19 T cell receptor beta chains below come from one sample, sequenced in a study of spatial heterogeneity in lung cancer. Study results and limitations: Mutation counts in tumors were tracked by counts of expanded intratumoral alpha and beta TCRs.

No antigen has been assigned to these receptors. Time point noted: sample taken at primary tumor resection. MiXCR was run by TCRdb on the 5' RACE reads, yielding one entry per CDR3 protein. Among thousands of distinct CDR3 sequences listed, 11% were seen once. The input for sequencing was lung tumor tissue, taken at surgery. The receptors stem from a male donor with early-stage non-small cell lung cancer.

The chain couples TRBV28 to TRBJ1-1; no clear D gene. Trimming removed 3 bases at V and 3 bases at J, with 20 bases between. Looked up from germline, CDR1 is MDHEN and CDR2 is SYDVKM. There are 17 residues in the CDR3. CDR3 sequence reads: CASSFVARSPRDTEAFF. The CDR3 nucleotides are TGTGCCAGCAGTTTCGTCGCCAGGTCACCCCGGGACACTGAAGCTTTCTTT.

By proportion, this clonotype is medium-sized. This rearrangement joins TRBV3-1 to TRBJ2-1, with 13 bases fitting TRBD2. J was trimmed by 8 bases and V by 8 bases; bases with no gene match: 6. CDR1 is LGHDT, CDR2 YNNKEL, per germline (reference sequence). The CDR3 contains 14 residues. DNA of the CDR3: TGTGCCAGCGGACGGACTAGCGGGAGTGATGAGCAGTTCTTC. Translated, it gives CASGRTSGSDEQFF.

This clonotype was observed many times. The chain carries TRBV7-8 and TRBJ1-6; possibly TRBD1 for D (6 bases). The CDR3 sequence is 17 residues long. The germline CDR1 and CDR2 sequences are SGHVS and FQNEAQ. The ends were cut back, 1 base at V and 8 bases at J, with 18 bases in the middle. The CDR3 region has the DNA TGTGCCAGCAGCTTAGGGGCCCGGACAGCCCGGGATTCACCCCTCCACTTT. This gives the protein CASSLGARTARDSPLHF. The variable domain in full, completed from reference TRBV7-8 and TRBJ1-6, reads GAGVSQSPRYKVAKRGQDVALRCDPISGHVSLFWYQQALGQGPEFLTYFQNEAQLDKSGLPSDRFFAERPEGSVSTLKIQRTQQEDSAVYLCASSLGARTARDSPLHFGNGTRLTVT.

By frequency in the sample, this clonotype is medium-sized. The rearrangement joins TRBV27 to TRBJ2-7, with D possibly matching TRBD2 (5 bases). The CDR3 spans 13 residues. Deletions cut 3 bases from V and 0 bases from J, with 6 bases between. Germline assignment: CDR1 MNHEY and CDR2 SMNVEV (reference sequence). The CDR3, as DNA: TGTGCCAGCAGTTTTCGGGACTCCTACGAGCAGTACTTC. Amino acid sequence: CASSFRDSYEQYF.

The V and J genes are TRBV2 and TRBJ2-3, with 9 positions matching TRBD1. The CDR3 runs 15 residues. Germline-derived CDR1 and CDR2 are SNHLY and FYNNEI. J gave up 4 bases and V 7 bases, and 9 bases lay outside the gene matches. CDR3 coding DNA: TGTGCCAGCAACGGGGACAGGGTTAGAGCAGATACGCAGTATTTT. Translated: CASNGDRVRADTQYF.

This clonotype is labeled medium-sized. This chain links TRBV10-3 with TRBJ2-4; no definite D call. Per germline, CDR1 ENHRY and CDR2 SYGVKD. The CDR3 has 14 residues. The V end lost 2 bases, the J end lost 0 bases, and 5 bases lay between the germline ends. The chain's CDR3 is CAISEGLAKNIQYF. The CDR3 region has the DNA TGTGCCATCAGTGAGGGCTTAGCCAAAAACATTCAGTACTTC.

This clonotype is medium-sized by share. The V gene is TRBV25-1, the J gene TRBJ1-2; D uncertain. V lost 8 bases and J 6 bases, leaving 13 bases between the germline ends. The CDR3 covers 12 residues. The V gene's germline CDR1 is MGHDK and CDR2 SYGVNS. CDR3 DNA sequence: TGTGCCAGCGGGATTGAGACGGATGGCTACACCTTC. Its protein is CASGIETDGYTF.

The sample holds many counts of this clonotype. The J gene is TRBJ1-6, the V gene TRBV12-3 or TRBV12-4, with 10 bases matching TRBD1. CDR3 length: 15 amino acids. V trimming: 4 bases; J trimming: 9 bases; junction bases outside the gene matches: 6. CDR3 sequence (DNA): TGTGCCAGCAGTTCGACAGGACAGGGGGGTTCACCCCTCCACTTT. Encoded protein: CASSSTGQGGSPLHF.

This clonotype was seen at least ten times. This rearrangement joins TRBV11-2 to TRBJ2-7; the match to TRBD1 covers 7 bases. Germline CDR1 and CDR2: SGHAT and FQNNGV. V shed 1 base, J shed 2 bases, and the junction held 8 bases outside the gene matches. This CDR3 has 16 residues. CDR3 in amino acids: CASSLAQGIRTYEQYF. CDR3 DNA sequence: TGTGCCAGCAGCTTAGCACAGGGGATTAGGACCTACGAGCAGTACTTC.

This clonotype is classed as large. V gene TRBV7-2 combines with J gene TRBJ2-7; D possibly corresponds to TRBD1 (5 bases). Germline V gene sequence: CDR1 SGHTA, CDR2 FQGNSA. This CDR3 spans 14 amino acids. Trimming took 5 bases from V and 4 from J, leaving 15 bases between them. CDR3 sequence (DNA): TGTGCCAGCAGCGCCTTTCCCTCAGGGTACGAGCAGTACTTC. It specifies CASSAFPSGYEQYF.

By share, this clonotype counts as medium-sized (0.01 to 0.1%). The chain uses TRBV6-5 and TRBJ2-1; D gene unclear. CDR3 length: 13 amino acids. Trimming cost V 4 bases and J 10 bases, with 14 bases left between them. Germline V gene sequence: CDR1 MNHEY, CDR2 SVGAGI. The DNA of the CDR3 is TGTGCCAGCAGTTCTTCCTCCTCACCCGAGCAGTTCTTC. Its protein product is CASSSSSSPEQFF.

By proportion, this clonotype is medium-sized (0.01 to 0.1%). This chain connects TRBV20-1 to TRBJ1-4; D is ambiguous. Germline V gene lookup returns CDR1 DFQATT and CDR2 SNEGSKA (reference sequence). Trimming stripped 5 bases from V and 10 bases from J, with 11 bases between. The CDR3 has 11 residues. For the CDR3, the DNA is TGCAGTGCTCCGTATTACGGAAAACTGTTTTTT. Its protein is CSAPYYGKLFF.

Sample share makes this clonotype medium-sized. This chain's CDR3 is CASSSTGGAPGELFF. The CDR3 DNA reads TGTGCCAGCAGTTCCACAGGGGGCGCCCCCGGGGAGCTGTTTTTT. The chain uses TRBV27 and TRBJ2-2; 9 bases match TRBD1. The CDR3 spans 15 residues. Trimming took 4 bases from V and 6 from J; bases not matched to a gene: 6. The germline V gene encodes CDR1 MNHEY and CDR2 SMNVEV (reference sequence).

This clonotype is medium-sized by share. The chain combines TRBV18 with TRBJ1-6, with D perhaps matching TRBD1 (5 bases). Germline V gene lookup returns CDR1 KGHSH and CDR2 LQKENI. V lost 3 bases to trimming and J lost 15 bases, with 18 bases between them. The CDR3 is 14 amino acids. Written as DNA, the CDR3 is TGTGCCAGCTCACCCGGGACGGCCGAGGAGAACCTCCACTTT. It yields the protein CASSPGTAEENLHF.

This clonotype qualifies as medium-sized (0.01 to 0.1%). This rearrangement joins TRBV20-1 to TRBJ2-2; TRBD2 agrees at 14 bases. Per germline, CDR1 DFQATT and CDR2 SNEGSKA (reference sequence). The trim removed 5 bases at V and 1 base at J, leaving 6 bases unmatched. The CDR3 covers 17 residues. The chain's CDR3 is CSAPGTSGSENTGELFF. CDR3 nucleotides: TGCAGTGCTCCCGGGACTAGCGGGAGTGAGAACACCGGGGAGCTGTTTTTT.

By share, this clonotype ranks as medium-sized. V and J are TRBV6-1 and TRBJ1-1, with D possibly TRBD1 on 5 matching bases. The V and J ends lost 5 bases and 4 bases respectively, with 14 bases between them. In germline, CDR1 is MNHNS, CDR2 SASEGT. This CDR3 region has 14 residues. In DNA, the CDR3 is TGTGCCAGCAGTCCCCAGGGTGGAGTCACTGAAGCTTTCTTT. This sequence encodes CASSPQGGVTEAFF.

Sample share makes this clonotype medium-sized. The chain couples TRBV29-1 to TRBJ2-5, with D tentatively TRBD2 (5 bases). The CDR3 consists of 13 residues. The V end lost 3 bases, the J end lost 5 bases, and 13 bases lay between the germline ends. CDR1 and CDR2 (germline): SQVTM, ANQGSEA. CDR3 coding DNA: TGCAGCGTTGAGGTTAACCCGGGGGAGACCCAGTACTTC. Amino acids: CSVEVNPGETQYF.

This clonotype counts as medium-sized. This chain connects TRBV6-1 to TRBJ2-5, with D perhaps TRBD1 or TRBD2 (7 bases each). CDR3 length: 15 amino acids. V was trimmed by 7 bases and J by 5 bases, leaving 20 bases between them. Germline V gene sequence: CDR1 MNHNS, CDR2 SASEGT. This CDR3 reads CASTTSTGREETQYF. In DNA, the CDR3 is TGTGCCAGCACCACTTCGACAGGGAGGGAGGAGACCCAGTACTTC.

Judged by abundance, this clonotype is medium-sized. CDR3 region: CASSLGWSSGANVLTF. The CDR3 DNA sequence: TGTGCCAGCAGCTTAGGTTGGAGCTCTGGGGCCAACGTCCTGACTTTC. The chain combines TRBV7-3 with TRBJ2-6; D gene uncertain. Looked up from germline, CDR1 is SGHTA and CDR2 is FQGTGA. This CDR3 is 16 amino acids long. The germline V and J ends were trimmed by 2 bases and 0 bases, with 8 bases remaining between them. The full variable domain, in which reference TRBV7-3 and TRBJ2-6 provide the parts outside the CDR3, is GAGVSQTPSNKVTEKGKYVELRCDPISGHTALYWYRQSLGQGPEFLIYFQGTGAADDSGLPNDRFFAVRPEGSVSTLKIQRTERGDSAVYLCASSLGWSSGANVLTFGAGSRLTVL.